The 4 T cell receptor beta chains presented below share a single source sample, sequenced in a study of technical replicates of blood from a handful of donors. The repertoire was sequenced with immunoSEQ multiplex PCR; TCRdb's copy has only in-frame clones and lacks some. The table lists 55,000 to 60,000 clones, 90% to 95% of them singletons, with 4% to 4.5% in the top ten. The sample was PBMCs. These receptors came from a human donor in good health. Some clones in this sample may be carry-over from other donors' samples.

The V and J genes are TRBV2 and TRBJ1-5; 9 nucleotides agree with TRBD1. This CDR3 is 13 amino acids long. Trimming removed 6 bases from V and 8 bases from J; junction bases left unmatched: 5. Germline V lookup: CDR1 SNHLY, CDR2 FYNNEI. CDR3 in amino acids: CASSRDRDKPQHF. The DNA of the CDR3 is TGTGCCAGCAGCAGGGACAGGGATAAGCCCCAGCATTTT.

The genes are TRBV7-2 and TRBJ1-6; D not resolved. The CDR3 extends over 17 amino acids. Deletions cut 0 bases from V and 3 bases from J, with 12 bases between. The germline V gene encodes CDR1 SGHTA and CDR2 FQGNSA. The chain's CDR3 is CASSLAVSGSYNSPLHF. As DNA, the CDR3 is TGTGCCAGCAGCTTAGCGGTTTCGGGGAGCTATAATTCACCCCTCCACTTT. Supplemented by reference TRBV7-2 and TRBJ1-6, the full variable domain reads GAGVSQSPSNKVTEKGKDVELRCDPISGHTALYWYRQSLGQGLEFLIYFQGNSAPDKSGLPSDRFSAERTGGSVSTLTIQRTQQEDSAVYLCASSLAVSGSYNSPLHFGNGTRLTVT.

V gene TRBV19 combines with J gene TRBJ2-5; 7 bases match TRBD2. J gave up 5 bases and V 4 bases, and 10 bases lay outside the gene matches. The CDR3 has 15 amino acids. Germline-derived CDR1 and CDR2 are LNHDA and SQIVND (reference sequence). The DNA for the CDR3 is TGTGCCAGTAGTAGGGTCGGGGAGGGATGGGAGACCCAGTACTTC. Translation gives CASSRVGEGWETQYF.

This clone showed up just once. The rearrangement uses TRBV19 and TRBJ1-1; 8 bases are shared with TRBD1. Germline V gene lookup returns CDR1 LNHDA and CDR2 SQIVND (reference sequence). The CDR3 is made up of 14 amino acids. The trim removed 4 bases at V and 1 base at J, leaving 2 bases unmatched. CDR3 amino acids: CASSTGTGNTEAFF. The CDR3 DNA sequence: TGTGCCAGTAGTACCGGGACAGGGAACACTGAAGCTTTCTTT. Filled out from reference TRBV19 and TRBJ1-1, the complete variable domain reads DGGITQSPKYLFRKEGQNVTLSCEQNLNHDAMYWYRQDPGQGLRLIYYSQIVNDFQKGDIAEGYSVSREKKESFPLTVTSAQKNPTAFYLCASSTGTGNTEAFFGQGTRLTVV.